This T cell receptor (beta chain) was identified during a study of T cell responses to AZD1222 COVID-19 vaccine. The wider study: Pooling was applied to second doses at about 4 or about 12 weeks.

Notes on this clone: The antigen remains undetermined.

Findings of the study overall: Rises in breadth and depth of Spike-specific TCRs came after two AZD1222 doses. After the peak T cell response, and only then, were repertoires sampled. White British ancestry dominated among donors, who included more females, and clonal diversity was possibly underestimated.

Clones were read by immunoSEQ multiplex PCR, and TCRdb kept only the in-frame ones, dropping some. The data show approximately 140,000 clones, with less than 95% seen just once and approximately 3% held by the top ten. CDR1 is WNHNN and CDR2 is SYGVQD in the germline V gene (reference sequence). The CDR3 has 12 residues. V lost 6 bases, J lost 5 bases, and 7 bases lay in between. The sequence derives from an adult in good health. The V gene is TRBV10-1, the J gene TRBJ2-2; D possibly corresponds to TRBD2 (5 bases). Sequenced material: peripheral blood, taken on day 0 of AZD1222 vaccination. The CDR3: CASSEGTGELFF. CDR3 sequence (DNA): TGCGCCAGCAGCGAGGGAACCGGGGAGCTGTTTTTT.